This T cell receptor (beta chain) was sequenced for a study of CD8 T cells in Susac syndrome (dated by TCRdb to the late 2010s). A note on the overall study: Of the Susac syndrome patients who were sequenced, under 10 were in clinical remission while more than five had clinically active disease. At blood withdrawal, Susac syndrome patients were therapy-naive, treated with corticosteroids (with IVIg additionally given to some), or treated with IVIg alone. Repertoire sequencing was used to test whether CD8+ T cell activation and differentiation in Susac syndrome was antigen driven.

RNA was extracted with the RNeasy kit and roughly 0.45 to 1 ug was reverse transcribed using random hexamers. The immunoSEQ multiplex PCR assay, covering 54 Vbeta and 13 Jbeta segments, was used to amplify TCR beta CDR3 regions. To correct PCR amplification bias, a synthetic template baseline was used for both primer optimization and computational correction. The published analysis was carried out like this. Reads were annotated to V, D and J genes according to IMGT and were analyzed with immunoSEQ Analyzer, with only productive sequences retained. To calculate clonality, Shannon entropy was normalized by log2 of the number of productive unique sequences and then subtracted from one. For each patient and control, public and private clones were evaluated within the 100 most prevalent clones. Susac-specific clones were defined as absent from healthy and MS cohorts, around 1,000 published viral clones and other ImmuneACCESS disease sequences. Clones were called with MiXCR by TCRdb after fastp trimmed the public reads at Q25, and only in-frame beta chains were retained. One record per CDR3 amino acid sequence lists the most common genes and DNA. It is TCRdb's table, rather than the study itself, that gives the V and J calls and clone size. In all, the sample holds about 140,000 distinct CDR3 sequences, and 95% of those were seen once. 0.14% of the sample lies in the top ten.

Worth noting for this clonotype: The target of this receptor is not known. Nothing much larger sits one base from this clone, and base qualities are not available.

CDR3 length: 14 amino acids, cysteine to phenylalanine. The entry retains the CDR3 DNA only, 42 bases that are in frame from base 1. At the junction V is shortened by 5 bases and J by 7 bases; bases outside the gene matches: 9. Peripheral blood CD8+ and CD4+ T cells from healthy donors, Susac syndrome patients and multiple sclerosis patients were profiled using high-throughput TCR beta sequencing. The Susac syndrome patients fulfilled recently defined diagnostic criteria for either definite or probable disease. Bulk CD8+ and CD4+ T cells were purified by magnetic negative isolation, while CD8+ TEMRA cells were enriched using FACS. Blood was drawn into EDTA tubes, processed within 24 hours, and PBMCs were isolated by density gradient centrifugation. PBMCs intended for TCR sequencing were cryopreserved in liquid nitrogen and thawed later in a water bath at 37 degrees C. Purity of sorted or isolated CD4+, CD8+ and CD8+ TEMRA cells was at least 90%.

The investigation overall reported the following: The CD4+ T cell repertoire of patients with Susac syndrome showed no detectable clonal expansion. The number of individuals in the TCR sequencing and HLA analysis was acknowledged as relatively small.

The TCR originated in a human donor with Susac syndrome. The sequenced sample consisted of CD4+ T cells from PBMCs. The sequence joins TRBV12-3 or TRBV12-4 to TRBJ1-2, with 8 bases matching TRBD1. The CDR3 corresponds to CASSNLDRGRGYTF. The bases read TGTGCCAGCAGTAACCTCGACAGGGGTCGTGGCTACACCTTC.